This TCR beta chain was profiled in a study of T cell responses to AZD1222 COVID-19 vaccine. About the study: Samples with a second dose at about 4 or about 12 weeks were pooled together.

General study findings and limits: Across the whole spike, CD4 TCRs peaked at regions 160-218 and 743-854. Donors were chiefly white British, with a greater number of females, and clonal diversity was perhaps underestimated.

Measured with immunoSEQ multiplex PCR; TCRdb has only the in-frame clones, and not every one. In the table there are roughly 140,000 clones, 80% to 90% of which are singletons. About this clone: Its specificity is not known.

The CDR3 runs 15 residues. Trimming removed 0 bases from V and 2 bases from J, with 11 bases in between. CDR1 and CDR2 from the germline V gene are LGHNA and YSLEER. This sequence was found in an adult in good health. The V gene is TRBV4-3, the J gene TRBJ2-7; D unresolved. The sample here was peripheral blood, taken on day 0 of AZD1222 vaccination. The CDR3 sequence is CASSQDLEEAYEQYF. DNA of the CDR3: TGCGCCAGCAGCCAAGATCTCGAAGAGGCCTACGAGCAGTACTTC.